These 13 T cell receptor beta chains were sequenced from one sample in a study of cytomegalovirus exposure and HLA in healthy donors. Primers included in the PCR were 60 Vbeta and 13 Jbeta primers. Sequenced by immunoSEQ multiplex PCR; TCRdb stores in-frame clones only, minus some. The sample gives 150,000 to 200,000 clones, 75% to 85% of which show up once; around 0.69% is in the top ten. Sequencing used PBMCs. The receptors originated from a boy younger than 18 in good health and CMV-seronegative.

The chain couples TRBV20-1 to TRBJ1-1, with D possibly TRBD1 on 6 matching bases. The CDR3 runs to 11 residues. Trimming took 6 bases from V and 8 from J, leaving 13 bases between them. Per the germline V gene, CDR1 is DFQATT and CDR2 is SNEGSKA (reference sequence). CDR3 sequence reads: CSAETGGEAFF. Written as DNA, the CDR3 is TGCAGTGCGGAGACAGGCGGAGAAGCTTTCTTT.

This clone has just a few counts. The J gene is TRBJ2-3, the V gene TRBV7-2, with 10 bases identical to TRBD2. This CDR3 is built from 13 residues. Per germline, CDR1 SGHTA and CDR2 FQGNSA. Trimming at V came to 8 bases and at J to 4 bases, leaving 3 bases not matched to a gene. Written as DNA, the CDR3 is TGTGCCAGCGGGAGCGGGAGGGCAGATACGCAGTATTTT. Its protein is CASGSGRADTQYF.

This chain uses TRBV6-6 with TRBJ1-2, with D unclear. V shed 7 bases and J shed 10 bases, with 13 bases lying between them. Germline V gene lookup returns CDR1 MNHNY and CDR2 SVGAGI (reference sequence). This CDR3 spans 11 amino acids. The CDR3, as DNA: TGTGCCAGCACCCACGGGGAGTACTACACCTTC. Amino acids: CASTHGEYYTF.

The chain links TRBV19 to TRBJ1-2; D gene uncertain. This CDR3 has 13 amino acids. Germline values: CDR1 LNHDA, CDR2 SQIVND (reference sequence). Deletions cut 5 bases from V and 2 bases from J, with 9 bases between. In nucleotides, the CDR3 is TGTGCCAGTAGTTTTTCAGTCAACTATGGCTACACCTTC. Amino acids: CASSFSVNYGYTF.

CDR3 sequence reads: CASSFRTDRVQAKNIQYF. As DNA, the CDR3 is TGTGCCAGCAGCTTCCGGACCGACAGGGTACAAGCCAAAAACATTCAGTACTTC. V gene TRBV7-2 combines with J gene TRBJ2-4, with TRBD1 matching over 7 bases. There are 18 residues in the CDR3. Trimming removed 3 bases from V and 0 bases from J; junction bases left unmatched: 11. Germline V gene sequence: CDR1 SGHTA, CDR2 FQGNSA.

This chain joins TRBV12-5 and TRBJ2-5; D perhaps matches TRBD1 (6 bases). The V gene's germline CDR1 is LGHNT and CDR2 FRNRAP. This CDR3 is 16 amino acids long. Trimming stripped 1 base from V and 0 bases from J, with 12 bases between. CDR3 loop: CASGLGWRTDQETQYF. In nucleotides, the CDR3 is TGTGCTAGTGGTTTGGGCTGGCGGACAGACCAAGAGACCCAGTACTTC.

The gene calls are TRBV18 and TRBJ1-2; the D is unclear. Looked up from germline, CDR1 is KGHSH and CDR2 is LQKENI. V dropped 0 bases and J dropped 6 bases, with 11 bases sitting between them. This CDR3 spans 14 amino acids. The CDR3 reads CASSPPTGNNGYTF. In DNA, the CDR3 is TGTGCCAGCTCACCACCGACGGGGAACAATGGCTACACCTTC.

The rearrangement uses TRBV6-1 and TRBJ1-1; D is unclear. Trimming left V 5 bases short and J 0 bases short, with 10 bases between. Germline V gene lookup returns CDR1 MNHNS and CDR2 SASEGT. This CDR3 is 14 amino acids long. The CDR3, as DNA: TGTGCCAGCAGTTATGGTGGAGTGAACACTGAAGCTTTCTTT. Translated, it gives CASSYGGVNTEAFF.

The chain employs TRBV14 and TRBJ1-1; the D is unclear. The CDR3 totals 14 residues. Germline lookup yields CDR1 SGHDN and CDR2 FVKESK. The ends were cut back, 5 bases at V and 3 bases at J, with 13 bases in the middle. The CDR3, as DNA: TGTGCCAGCAGCTGGAGACCGTTTTACACTGAAGCTTTCTTT. It is translated as CASSWRPFYTEAFF.

The V and J genes are TRBV12-2 and TRBJ1-1. TRBV12-2 is shown as a pseudogene. The CDR3 spans 9 residues. The DNA of the CDR3 is TGTGCAAGTCGCTTCCGGGCTTTCTTT. Encoded protein: CASRFRAFF.

The rearrangement links TRBV2 to TRBJ1-1, with a tentative D call TRBD1 (6 bases). The CDR3 sequence is 13 residues long. V was cut by 6 bases and J by 1 base, with 9 bases left in between. Germline assignment: CDR1 SNHLY and CDR2 FYNNEI. This chain's CDR3 is CASRADRNTEAFF. CDR3 bases: TGTGCCAGCAGGGCGGACAGGAACACTGAAGCTTTCTTT.

The chain recombines TRBV29-1 with TRBJ1-1, with TRBD1 as a possible D gene (5 bases). Germline assignment: CDR1 SQVTM and CDR2 ANQGSEA. CDR3 length: 10 amino acids. The V and J ends lost 7 bases and 10 bases respectively, with 13 bases between them. The CDR3 sequence is CSAGTLGAFF. CDR3 nucleotide sequence: TGCAGCGCAGGGACTTTGGGAGCTTTCTTT.

V is TRBV27 and J is TRBJ2-1, with 9 bases aligning to TRBD1. Germline loops: CDR1 MNHEY, CDR2 SMNVEV (reference sequence). CDR3 length: 13 residues. V lost 3 bases and J lost 12; bases outside the gene matches: 6. This CDR3 reads CASSFEGQGRQFF. CDR3 sequence (DNA): TGTGCCAGCAGTTTCGAGGGACAGGGCAGGCAGTTCTTC.